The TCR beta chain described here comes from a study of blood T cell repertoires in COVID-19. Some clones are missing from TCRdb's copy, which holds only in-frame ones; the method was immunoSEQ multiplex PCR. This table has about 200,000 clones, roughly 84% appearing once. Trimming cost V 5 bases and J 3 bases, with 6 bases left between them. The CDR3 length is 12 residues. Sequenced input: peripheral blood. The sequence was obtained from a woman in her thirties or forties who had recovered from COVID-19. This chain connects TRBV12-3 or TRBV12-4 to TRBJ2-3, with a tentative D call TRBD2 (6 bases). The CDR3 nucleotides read TGTGCCAGCAGTGGGACTACAGATACGCAGTATTTT. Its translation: CASSGTTDTQYF.